A selection of T cell receptor beta chains follows, all from one sample in a study of shared clonotypes between healthy human individuals. Sequencing used immunoSEQ multiplex PCR; TCRdb keeps in-frame clones, though not all of them. The sample has approximately 2,200,000 clones; under 95% are singletons. Sequencing used naive CD8+ T cells from PBMCs. All receptors come from a man aged 18-30 years in good health. Some clones in this sample may be carry-over from other donors' samples. The CDR3 runs from the conserved cysteine through the conserved F or W. Each record gives: CDR3 protein, V gene, J gene.

CDR3aa: CASSFSNEQFF
v_gene: TRBV5-1
j_gene: TRBJ2-1

CDR3aa: CASSVRLAGGPSTDTQYF
v_gene: TRBV9
j_gene: TRBJ2-3

CDR3aa: CASRLTSAGQGSYEQYF
v_gene: TRBV28
j_gene: TRBJ2-7

CDR3aa: CATMSQGGSVQGHYGYTF
v_gene: TRBV21-1
j_gene: TRBJ1-2

CDR3aa: CASSLGVLGTTEAFF
v_gene: TRBV5-1
j_gene: TRBJ1-1

CDR3aa: CASSKTGPYNEQFF
v_gene: TRBV5-8
j_gene: TRBJ2-1

CDR3aa: CASTQTNTGELFF
v_gene: TRBV27
j_gene: TRBJ2-2

CDR3aa: CATSRELAGGPSKEQYF
v_gene: TRBV15
j_gene: TRBJ2-7

CDR3aa: CASRVRGGASGYTF
v_gene: TRBV27
j_gene: TRBJ1-2

CDR3aa: CAIPNNRGRGYTF
v_gene: TRBV10-3
j_gene: TRBJ1-2

CDR3aa: CASSPQGPGYGYTF
v_gene: TRBV4-2
j_gene: TRBJ1-2

CDR3aa: CASSPGRGPNQPQHF
v_gene: TRBV27
j_gene: TRBJ1-5

CDR3aa: CASSVEGGGYSNQPQHF
v_gene: TRBV27
j_gene: TRBJ1-5

CDR3aa: CASSIGQGDSGANVLTF
v_gene: TRBV19
j_gene: TRBJ2-6

CDR3aa: CASSSPPWTESSYEQYF
v_gene: TRBV7-9
j_gene: TRBJ2-7

CDR3aa: CASSPWTGVVNTEAFF
v_gene: TRBV14
j_gene: TRBJ1-1

CDR3aa: CASSGSSGANVLTF
v_gene: TRBV9
j_gene: TRBJ2-6

CDR3aa: CASSINLAGSREQYF
v_gene: TRBV19
j_gene: TRBJ2-7

CDR3aa: CASSVGTGREQFF
v_gene: TRBV9
j_gene: TRBJ2-1

CDR3aa: CASSSGLAGYNEQFF
v_gene: TRBV7-3
j_gene: TRBJ2-1